This T cell receptor beta chain was recorded in a study of identical twins. MiXCR, run by TCRdb on the 5' RACE reads, gives a single entry per CDR3 protein. Among roughly 700,000 distinct CDR3 sequences listed, 8.6% were seen once. To note about this clonotype: Its cognate antigen is unknown.

CDR3 size: 15 residues. Per the germline V gene, CDR1 is MDHEN and CDR2 is SYDVKM. J was trimmed by 4 bases and V by 4 bases; bases with no gene match: 3. Among all donors, each was a healthy Caucasian. Study observations and caveats: Sequences that were beta out-of-frame showed weaker excess twin sharing.

The same specimen was also included in a second study, on yellow fever vaccine responses in identical twins. That work contributes: Twins reportedly had a vaccine T cell response that seemed partly convergent, partly personalized.

Sequencing used PBMCs. The TCR was taken from a young woman in good health. This chain connects TRBV28 to TRBJ2-5; the match to TRBD2 covers 13 bases. In DNA form, the CDR3 reads TGTGCCAGCAGTTCAGGACTAGCGGGAGCAGAGACCCAGTACTTC. It translates to CASSSGLAGAETQYF.